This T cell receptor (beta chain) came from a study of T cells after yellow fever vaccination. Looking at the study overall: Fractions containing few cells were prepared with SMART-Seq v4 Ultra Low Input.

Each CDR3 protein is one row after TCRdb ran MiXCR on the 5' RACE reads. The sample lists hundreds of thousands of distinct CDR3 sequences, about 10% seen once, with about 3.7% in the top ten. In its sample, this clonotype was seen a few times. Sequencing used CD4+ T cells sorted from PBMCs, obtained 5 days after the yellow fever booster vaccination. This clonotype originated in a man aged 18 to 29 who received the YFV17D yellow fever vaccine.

As DNA, the CDR3 is TGTGCCAGCAGCTTGGAGTCCAGGACAGCCTACAATGAGCAGTTCTTC. It translates to CASSLESRTAYNEQFF. V and J are TRBV5-4 and TRBJ2-1; a possible D gene is TRBD1 (6 bases). The CDR3 has 16 amino acids. Germline V gene data show CDR1 as SGHNT and CDR2 as YYREEE (reference sequence). Deletions cut 0 bases from V and 2 bases from J, with 12 bases between.